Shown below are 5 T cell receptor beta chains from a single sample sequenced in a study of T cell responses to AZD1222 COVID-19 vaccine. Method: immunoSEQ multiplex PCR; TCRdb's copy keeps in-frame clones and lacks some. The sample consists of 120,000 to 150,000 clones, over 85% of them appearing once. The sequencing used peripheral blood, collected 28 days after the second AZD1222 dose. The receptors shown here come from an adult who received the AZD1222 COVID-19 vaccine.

CDR3 sequence: CASSILSGTGDTEAFF. CDR3 DNA: TGTGCCAGTAGTATCCTCTCCGGGACAGGCGACACTGAAGCTTTCTTT. The chain has TRBV19 and TRBJ1-1; TRBD1 matches at 8 bases. The CDR3 spans 16 residues. Per germline, CDR1 LNHDA and CDR2 SQIVND (reference sequence). The junction had 9 bases not matched to a gene; V was cut back by 3 bases and J by 3 bases.

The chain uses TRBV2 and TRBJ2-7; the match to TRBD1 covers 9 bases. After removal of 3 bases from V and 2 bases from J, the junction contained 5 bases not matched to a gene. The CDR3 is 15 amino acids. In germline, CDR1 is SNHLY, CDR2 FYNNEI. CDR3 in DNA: TGTGCCAGCAGTGACCCCGGGACAGGGACCTACGAGCAGTACTTC. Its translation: CASSDPGTGTYEQYF. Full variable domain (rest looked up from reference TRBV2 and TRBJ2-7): EPEVTQTPSHQVTQMGQEVILRCVPISNHLYFYWYRQILGQKVEFLVSFYNNEISEKSEIFDDQFSVERPDGSNFTLKIRSTKLEDSAMYFCASSDPGTGTYEQYFGPGTRLTVT.

The CDR3 DNA reads TGTGCCAGCAGCCAAGGGAGGGAGTCTATCGGAGAGACCCAGTACTTC. Translated: CASSQGRESIGETQYF. This chain joins TRBV14 and TRBJ2-5, with D possibly TRBD2 on 6 matching bases. The CDR3 totals 16 residues. Germline lookup yields CDR1 SGHDN and CDR2 FVKESK. V was cut by 1 base and J by 4 bases, with 16 bases left in between.

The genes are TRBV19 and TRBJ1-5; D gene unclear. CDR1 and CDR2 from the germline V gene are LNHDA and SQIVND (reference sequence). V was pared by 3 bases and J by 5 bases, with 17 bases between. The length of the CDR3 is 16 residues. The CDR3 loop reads CASSISRTAVDQPQHF. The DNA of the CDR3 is TGTGCCAGTAGTATCTCGCGGACGGCAGTGGATCAGCCCCAGCATTTT.

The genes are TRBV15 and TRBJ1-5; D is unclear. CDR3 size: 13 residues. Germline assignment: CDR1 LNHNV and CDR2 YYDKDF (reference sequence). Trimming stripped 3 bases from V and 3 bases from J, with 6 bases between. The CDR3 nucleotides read TGTGCCACCAGCAGGGTCCCCAATCAGCCCCAGCATTTT. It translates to CATSRVPNQPQHF.